The sequence of this TCR beta chain was determined in a study of cytomegalovirus exposure and HLA in healthy donors. Whole-study results and caveats: Among the sequence variants, a highly shared cluster was likely an artifact of sequencing.

Whereas donors were nominally healthy upon sampling, unrecorded immune exposures were probable. Amplification used 60 Vbeta primers and 13 Jbeta primers. The data were produced by immunoSEQ multiplex PCR, yet TCRdb's version contains in-frame clones alone and is incomplete. The sample includes over 80,000 clones, 73% of them seen just once. Germline CDR1 is SGHRS and CDR2 is YFSETQ. This CDR3 is built from 15 residues. The V and J ends lost 0 bases and 7 bases respectively, with 11 bases between them. Concerning this clone itself: Its antigen is unknown.

This receptor was taken from a man aged 40-55 years in good health and CMV-seronegative. Sequencing was done on a sample of PBMCs. The chain combines TRBV5-1 with TRBJ1-6; D not resolved. CDR3 loop: CASSLAGGENSPLHF. The CDR3, as DNA: TGCGCCAGCAGCTTGGCCGGCGGAGAAAATTCACCCCTCCACTTT.